This T cell receptor (beta chain) was observed in a study of shared clonotypes between healthy human individuals. The data were produced by immunoSEQ multiplex PCR, yet TCRdb's version contains in-frame clones alone and is incomplete. The sample consists of some 2,100,000 clones, 90% to 97% of them appearing once. Details on this clone: What it binds is not known.

There were only Caucasian adults among the donors, and all lived in Nashville, Tennessee. Study-wide findings and caveats: What naive subsets generally showed was a larger estimated richness than memory subsets showed. Although depth was large, rarefaction showed that sequencing of the sorted subsets was incomplete.

With 2 bases removed from V and 2 bases from J, the gap between germline ends came to 13 bases. Germline V gene lookup returns CDR1 LGHNA and CDR2 YSLEER. This CDR3 region has 16 residues. This clonotype was sampled from a man aged 18-30 years in good health. The V call is TRBV4-3, the J call TRBJ2-1, with D possibly matching TRBD2 (5 bases). Sequencing was performed on naive CD4+ T cells sorted from blood. The subset here: CD45RA+ positively selected. The CDR3 is CASSQLSRGPYNEQFF. The CDR3 DNA sequence: TGCGCCAGCAGCCAATTAAGCCGGGGTCCCTACAATGAGCAGTTCTTC.